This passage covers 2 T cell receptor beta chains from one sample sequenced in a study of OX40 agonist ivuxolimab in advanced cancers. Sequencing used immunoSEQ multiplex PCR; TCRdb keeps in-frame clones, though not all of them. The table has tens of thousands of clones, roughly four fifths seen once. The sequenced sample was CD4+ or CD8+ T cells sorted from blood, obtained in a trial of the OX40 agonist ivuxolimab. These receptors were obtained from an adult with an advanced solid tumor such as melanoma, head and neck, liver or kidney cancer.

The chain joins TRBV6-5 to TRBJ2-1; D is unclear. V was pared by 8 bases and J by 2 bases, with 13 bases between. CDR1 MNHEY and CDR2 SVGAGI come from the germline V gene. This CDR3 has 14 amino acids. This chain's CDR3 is CASSPRAAYNEQFF. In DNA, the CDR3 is TGTGCCAGCTCTCCCCGGGCCGCCTACAATGAGCAGTTCTTC.

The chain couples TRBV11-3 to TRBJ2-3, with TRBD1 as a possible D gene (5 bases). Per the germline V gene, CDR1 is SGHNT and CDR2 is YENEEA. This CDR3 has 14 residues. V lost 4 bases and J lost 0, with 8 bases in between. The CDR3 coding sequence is TGTGCCAGCAGCTGGGGCGGTAGCACAGATACGCAGTATTTT. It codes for CASSWGGSTDTQYF.